The sequence of this T cell receptor beta chain was determined in a study of blood T cells in healthy people across ages. Findings and caveats of the study: Because sorting was not performed, PBMCs prevented conclusive naive versus antigen-experienced comparison. Relative to aged donors, long-lived donors carried more naive CD4+ cells and displayed higher diversity. Naive T cell percentage and TCR beta diversity correlated strongly.

There are a few counts of this clonotype. Its antigen is as yet unknown. V was shortened by 0 bases and J by 5 bases, with 6 bases between the two germline ends. Germline V gene sequence: CDR1 SGDLS, CDR2 YYNGEE. CDR3 length: 13 residues. A second about 7 to 11 cycle PCR used barcoded and J-beta primers. TCRdb ran MiXCR on the 5' RACE reads and lists one entry per CDR3 protein. The sample records 910,000 or so distinct CDR3 sequences, roughly 47% being singletons. Source material: blood. This sequence originates from a woman aged 55 to 70 in good health. This chain uses TRBV9 with TRBJ2-1, with D unresolved. In DNA, the CDR3 is TGTGCCAGCAGCGTAGATCCCGACAATGAGCAGTTCTTC. It codes for CASSVDPDNEQFF. The full variable domain, rest sourced from reference TRBV9 and TRBJ2-1, is DSGVTQTPKHLITATGQRVTLRCSPRSGDLSVYWYQQSLDQGLQFLIQYYNGEERAKGNILERFSAQQFPDLHSELNLSSLELGDSALYFCASSVDPDNEQFFGPGTRLTVL.